The rows below give T cell receptor beta chains drawn from one sample of a study of blood T cell repertoires in COVID-19. This table comes from immunoSEQ multiplex PCR, and its TCRdb copy is limited to in-frame clones, with some not included. The sample lists under 150,000 clones, more than 70% occurring once. The sequenced sample was peripheral blood. Receptor source: a woman aged 55-69 years with COVID-19, enrolled during active disease. Both conserved end residues are part of each CDR3. The order of the fields is D gene, V gene, J gene, clone size, CDR3 protein, CDR3 DNA. A D gene is named only where the DNA matches it firmly. Clone size is given for some rows only: seen once, a few or many times, or a class if the clone is expanded.

d_gene: TRBD1
v_gene: TRBV3-1/TRBV3-2
j_gene: TRBJ1-2
abundance: .
CDR3aa: CASRPDRAIGYTF
CDR3nt: TGTGCCAGCAGACCCGACAGGGCAATTGGCTACACCTTC

d_gene: .
v_gene: TRBV27
j_gene: TRBJ2-2
abundance: .
CDR3aa: CASSLVQGRGTGELFF
CDR3nt: TGTGCCAGCAGTTTAGTTCAGGGCAGAGGCACCGGGGAGCTGTTTTTT

d_gene: TRBD1
v_gene: TRBV11-3
j_gene: TRBJ2-5
abundance: .
CDR3aa: CASGQGGLETQYF
CDR3nt: TGTGCCAGCGGACAGGGGGGGTTAGAGACCCAGTACTTC

d_gene: .
v_gene: TRBV12-3/TRBV12-4
j_gene: TRBJ2-3
abundance: once
CDR3aa: CASSFGGTDTQYF
CDR3nt: TGTGCCAGCAGTTTCGGGGGCACAGATACGCAGTATTTT

d_gene: TRBD1
v_gene: TRBV7-3
j_gene: TRBJ2-1
abundance: .
CDR3aa: CASSLRQGTKIEQFF
CDR3nt: TGTGCCAGCAGCTTAAGACAGGGGACCAAAATCGAGCAGTTCTTC

d_gene: .
v_gene: TRBV12-3/TRBV12-4
j_gene: TRBJ2-2
abundance: .
CDR3aa: CASGSNTGELFF
CDR3nt: TGTGCCAGCGGGAGCAACACCGGGGAGCTGTTTTTT

d_gene: .
v_gene: TRBV24-1
j_gene: TRBJ1-5
abundance: .
CDR3aa: CATSGQESNQPQHF
CDR3nt: TGTGCCACCAGTGGACAGGAGAGCAATCAGCCCCAGCATTTT

d_gene: TRBD1
v_gene: TRBV6-2/TRBV6-3
j_gene: TRBJ2-7
abundance: .
CDR3aa: CASSYGTGYEQYF
CDR3nt: TGTGCCAGCAGTTACGGGACAGGGTACGAGCAGTACTTC

d_gene: .
v_gene: TRBV5-1
j_gene: TRBJ1-2
abundance: .
CDR3aa: CASSLALGTGPNYGYTF
CDR3nt: TGCGCCAGCAGCTTGGCTCTGGGAACAGGCCCAAACTATGGCTACACCTTC

d_gene: .
v_gene: TRBV6-5
j_gene: TRBJ2-5
abundance: .
CDR3aa: CASSRDQETQYF
CDR3nt: TGTGCCAGCAGCAGGGACCAAGAGACCCAGTACTTC

d_gene: TRBD1
v_gene: TRBV2
j_gene: TRBJ1-2
abundance: .
CDR3aa: CASRDRESGYTF
CDR3nt: TGTGCCAGCCGGGACAGGGAGTCTGGCTACACCTTC

d_gene: .
v_gene: TRBV5-6
j_gene: TRBJ2-3
abundance: .
CDR3aa: CASSPIFGGTQYF
CDR3nt: TGTGCCAGCAGCCCCATTTTCGGGGGTACGCAGTATTTT

d_gene: .
v_gene: TRBV4-1
j_gene: TRBJ2-5
abundance: .
CDR3aa: CASSQDRDQETQYF
CDR3nt: TGCGCCAGCAGCCAAGACAGGGATCAAGAGACCCAGTACTTC

d_gene: .
v_gene: TRBV5-1
j_gene: TRBJ1-5
abundance: .
CDR3aa: CASSLGQANQPQHF
CDR3nt: TGCGCCAGCAGCTTGGGTCAGGCTAATCAGCCCCAGCATTTT

d_gene: .
v_gene: TRBV5-4
j_gene: TRBJ2-7
abundance: .
CDR3aa: CASSSGLLFSYEQYF
CDR3nt: TGTGCCAGCAGCTCGGGACTTCTGTTTTCCTACGAGCAGTACTTC